This T cell receptor beta chain came from a study of regulatory T cells in long-lasting Graves disease. Study-wide results and limits: Between persistent patients, thousands of public clonotypes were shared, exceeding the approximately 940 shared between new patients. Owing to a sample size that was small, accuracy may have been reduced. Thyroid tissue went unexamined; only peripheral blood was analyzed.

Library construction for TCR beta used iRepertoire HTBI primers and Arm-PCR of CDR3 regions. TCRdb itself ran the multiplex PCR reads through MiXCR, one entry per CDR3 protein. The table includes roughly 700,000 distinct CDR3 sequences, 25% to 30% detected once. On this clonotype: The antigen is undetermined. Possible read error: a much larger clone is one base away.

Trimming pared 6 bases from V and 8 bases from J, leaving 16 bases between. The CDR3 sequence is 13 residues long. The germline V gene has CDR1 MNHEY and CDR2 SMNVEV (reference sequence). This sample's time point: persistent/refractory GD, antithyroid drugs over 5 years with positive TRAb. Following extraction of RNA from PBMCs, that RNA was used to make the TCR library. EDTA tubes received roughly 8.6 milliliters of drawn peripheral blood. This clonotype originated in a female donor with Graves disease. The sample consisted of peripheral blood mononuclear cells (PBMCs), taken when the disease was refractory, from a patient treated with antithyroid drugs. The V gene is TRBV27, the J gene TRBJ1-2, with unresolved D. CDR3 sequence (DNA): TGTGCCAGCAGGTCCCGGTTCCCCGGAGGCTACACCTTC. This sequence encodes CASRSRFPGGYTF.